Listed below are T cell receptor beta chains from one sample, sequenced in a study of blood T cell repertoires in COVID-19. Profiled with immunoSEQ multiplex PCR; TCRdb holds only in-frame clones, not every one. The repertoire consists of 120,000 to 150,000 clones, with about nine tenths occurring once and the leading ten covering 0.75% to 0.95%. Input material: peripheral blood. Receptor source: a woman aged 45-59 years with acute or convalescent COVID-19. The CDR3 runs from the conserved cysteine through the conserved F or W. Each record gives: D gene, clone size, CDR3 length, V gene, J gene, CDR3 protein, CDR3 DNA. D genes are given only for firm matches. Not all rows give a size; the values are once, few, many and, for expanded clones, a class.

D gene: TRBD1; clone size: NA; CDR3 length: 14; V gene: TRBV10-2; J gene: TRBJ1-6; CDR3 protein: CASNTGTGGSPLHF; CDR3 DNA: TGCGCCAGTAATACCGGGACAGGGGGTTCACCCCTCCACTTT
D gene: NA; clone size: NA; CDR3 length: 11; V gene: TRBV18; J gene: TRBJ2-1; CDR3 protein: CASSPGDEQFF; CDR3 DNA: TGTGCCAGCTCACCGGGAGATGAGCAGTTCTTC
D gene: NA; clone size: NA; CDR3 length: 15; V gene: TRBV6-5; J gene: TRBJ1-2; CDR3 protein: CASSDGQGHSYGYTF; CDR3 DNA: TGTGCCAGCAGCGACGGGCAGGGACACTCCTATGGCTACACCTTC
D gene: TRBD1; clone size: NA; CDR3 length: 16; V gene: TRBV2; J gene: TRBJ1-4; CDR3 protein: CASTTGGMRGNEKLFF; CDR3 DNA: TGTGCCAGCACGACAGGGGGCATGAGGGGTAATGAAAAACTGTTTTTT
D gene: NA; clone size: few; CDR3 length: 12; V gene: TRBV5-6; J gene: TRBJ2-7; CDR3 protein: CASSLSLYEQYF; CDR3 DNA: TGTGCCAGCAGCTTGTCCCTCTACGAGCAGTACTTC
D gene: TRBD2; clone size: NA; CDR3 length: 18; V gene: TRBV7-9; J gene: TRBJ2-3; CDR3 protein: CASSLDHLLAGEGNTQYF; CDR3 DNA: TGTGCCAGCAGCTTAGACCACCTACTAGCGGGGGAGGGAAATACGCAGTATTTT
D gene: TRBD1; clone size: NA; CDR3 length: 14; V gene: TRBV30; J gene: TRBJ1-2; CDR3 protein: CAWIKQGAEYGYTF; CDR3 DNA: TGTGCCTGGATCAAACAGGGGGCTGAATATGGCTACACCTTC
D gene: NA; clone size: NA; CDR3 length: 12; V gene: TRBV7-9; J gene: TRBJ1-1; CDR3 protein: CASSLEGDKAFF; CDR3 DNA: TGTGCCAGCAGCTTAGAAGGGGACAAAGCTTTCTTT
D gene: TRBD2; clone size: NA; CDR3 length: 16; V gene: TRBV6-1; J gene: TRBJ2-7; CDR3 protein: CASSEAGTSGGYEQYF; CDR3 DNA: TGTGCCAGCAGTGAAGCGGGGACTAGCGGGGGGTACGAGCAGTACTTC
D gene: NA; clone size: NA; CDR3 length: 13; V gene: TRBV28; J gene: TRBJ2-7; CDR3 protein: CASSLSGFYEQYF; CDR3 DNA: TGTGCCAGCAGTTTATCAGGGTTCTACGAGCAGTACTTC
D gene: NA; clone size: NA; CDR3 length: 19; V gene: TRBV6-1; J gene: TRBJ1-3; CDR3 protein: CASSELYGRRGLSGNTIYF; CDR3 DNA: TGTGCCAGCAGTGAACTGTATGGTCGGAGGGGACTCTCTGGAAACACCATATATTTT
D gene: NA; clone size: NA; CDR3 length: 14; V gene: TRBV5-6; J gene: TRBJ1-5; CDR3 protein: CASSFLLGGQPQHF; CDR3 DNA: TGTGCCAGCAGCTTTCTCCTAGGGGGTCAGCCCCAGCATTTT
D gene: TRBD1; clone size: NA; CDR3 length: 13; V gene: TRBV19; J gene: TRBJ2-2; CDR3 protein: CASTYTGDRELFF; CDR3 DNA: TGTGCCAGTACCTATACAGGGGATCGGGAGCTGTTTTTT
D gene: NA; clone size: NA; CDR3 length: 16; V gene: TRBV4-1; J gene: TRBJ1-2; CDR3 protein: CASSQAYRPKIYGYTF; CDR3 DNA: TGCGCCAGCAGCCAAGCTTACAGGCCTAAAATCTATGGCTACACCTTC
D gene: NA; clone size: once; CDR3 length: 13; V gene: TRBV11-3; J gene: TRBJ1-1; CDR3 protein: CASSLQGNTEAFF; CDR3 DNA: TGTGCCAGCAGCTTACAGGGCAACACTGAAGCTTTCTTT
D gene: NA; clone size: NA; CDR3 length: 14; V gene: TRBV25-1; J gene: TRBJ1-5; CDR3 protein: CASSKQGSGQPQHF; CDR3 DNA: TGTGCCAGCTCGAAACAGGGATCAGGTCAGCCCCAGCATTTT
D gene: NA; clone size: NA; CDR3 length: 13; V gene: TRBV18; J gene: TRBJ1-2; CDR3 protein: CASSVDSFYGYTF; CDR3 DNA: TGTGCCAGCTCAGTCGACAGCTTCTATGGCTACACCTTC
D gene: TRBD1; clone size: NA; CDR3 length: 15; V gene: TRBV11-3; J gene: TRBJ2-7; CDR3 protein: CASSSGQGLTEEQYF; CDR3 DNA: TGTGCCAGCAGCTCGGGACAGGGACTGACAGAGGAGCAGTACTTC
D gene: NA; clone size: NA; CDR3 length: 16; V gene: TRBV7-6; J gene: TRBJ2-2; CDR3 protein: CASSPIGGGVIGELFF; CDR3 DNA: TGTGCCAGCAGCCCAATCGGAGGGGGCGTAATCGGGGAGCTGTTTTTT
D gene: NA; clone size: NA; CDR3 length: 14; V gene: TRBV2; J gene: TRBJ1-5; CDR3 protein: CASSEEAGNQPQHF; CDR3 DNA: TGTGCCAGCAGTGAGGAGGCGGGGAATCAGCCCCAGCATTTT
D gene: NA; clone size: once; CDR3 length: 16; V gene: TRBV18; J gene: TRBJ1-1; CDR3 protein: CASSRGTRHTDTEAFF; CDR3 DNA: TGTGCCAGCTCACGGGGGACACGCCATACCGACACTGAAGCTTTCTTT
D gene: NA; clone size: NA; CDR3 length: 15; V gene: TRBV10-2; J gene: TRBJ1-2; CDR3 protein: CASSNRVTYPGGYTF; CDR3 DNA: TGCGCCAGCAGCAACCGGGTTACATACCCTGGAGGCTACACCTTC
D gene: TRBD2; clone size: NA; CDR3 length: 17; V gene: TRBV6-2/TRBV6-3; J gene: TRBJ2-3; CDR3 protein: CASSYPTSGGAGDTQYF; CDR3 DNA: TGTGCCAGCAGTTACCCAACAAGCGGGGGGGCGGGAGATACGCAGTATTTT
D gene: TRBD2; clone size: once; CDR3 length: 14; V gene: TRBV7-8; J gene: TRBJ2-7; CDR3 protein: CASSLTSGGYEQYF; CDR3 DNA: TGTGCCAGCAGCTTGACATCGGGGGGATACGAGCAGTACTTC
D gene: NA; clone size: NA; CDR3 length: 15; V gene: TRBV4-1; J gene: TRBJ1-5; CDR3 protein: CASSQSSFRNQPQHF; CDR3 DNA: TGCGCCAGCAGCCAAAGCTCGTTTCGTAATCAGCCCCAGCATTTT
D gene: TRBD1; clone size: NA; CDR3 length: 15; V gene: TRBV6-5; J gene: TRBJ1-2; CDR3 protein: CASTVSTGGLGGYTF; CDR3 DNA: TGTGCCAGCACTGTTTCGACAGGGGGTTTGGGGGGCTACACCTTC
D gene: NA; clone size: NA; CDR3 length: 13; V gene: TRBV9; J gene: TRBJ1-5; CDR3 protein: CASSAQGNQPQHF; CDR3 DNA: TGTGCCAGCAGCGCTCAGGGTAATCAGCCCCAGCATTTT
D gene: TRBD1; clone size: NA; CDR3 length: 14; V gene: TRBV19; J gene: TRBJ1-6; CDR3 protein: CASSGGQGNSPLHF; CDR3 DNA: TGTGCCAGTAGTGGGGGACAGGGGAATTCACCCCTCCACTTT
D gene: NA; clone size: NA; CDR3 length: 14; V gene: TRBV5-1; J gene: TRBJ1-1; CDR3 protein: CASSRRRGDTEAFF; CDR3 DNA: TGCGCCAGCAGCCGCCGCCGGGGGGACACTGAAGCTTTCTTT
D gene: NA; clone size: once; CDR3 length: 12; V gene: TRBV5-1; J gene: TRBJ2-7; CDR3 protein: CASSADTAEQYF; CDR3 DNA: TGCGCCAGCAGCGCAGACACGGCCGAGCAGTACTTC
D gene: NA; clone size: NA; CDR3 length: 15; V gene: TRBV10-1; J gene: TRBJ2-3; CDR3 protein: CASSEIQASTDTQYF; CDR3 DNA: TGCGCCAGCAGTGAAATACAGGCTAGCACAGATACGCAGTATTTT
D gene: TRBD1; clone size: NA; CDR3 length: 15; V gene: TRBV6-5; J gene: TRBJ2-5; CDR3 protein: CATTNVPGGSETQYF; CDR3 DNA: TGTGCCACGACGAACGTCCCAGGGGGATCAGAGACCCAGTACTTC
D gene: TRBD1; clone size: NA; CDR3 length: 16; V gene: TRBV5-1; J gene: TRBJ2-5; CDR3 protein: CASSLVARGLGETQYF; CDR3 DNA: TGCGCCAGCAGCTTGGTCGCCAGGGGGCTAGGTGAGACCCAGTACTTC
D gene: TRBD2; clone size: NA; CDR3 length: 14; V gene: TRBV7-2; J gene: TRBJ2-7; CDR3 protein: CASSPGGSLYEQYF; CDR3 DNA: TGTGCCAGCAGCCCCGGGGGGAGCCTCTACGAGCAGTACTTC
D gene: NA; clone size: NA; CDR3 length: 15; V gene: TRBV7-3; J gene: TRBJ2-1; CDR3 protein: CASSSRLVPVNEQFF; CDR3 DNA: TGTGCCAGCAGCTCCCGACTAGTACCGGTCAATGAGCAGTTCTTC
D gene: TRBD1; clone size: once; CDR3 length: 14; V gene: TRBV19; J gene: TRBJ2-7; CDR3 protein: CASSIQGAGYEQYF; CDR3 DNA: TGTGCCAGTAGTATTCAGGGGGCTGGGTACGAGCAGTACTTC
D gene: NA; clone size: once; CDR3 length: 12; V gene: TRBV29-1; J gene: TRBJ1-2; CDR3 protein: CSDEQGFYGYTF; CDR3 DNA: TGCAGCGACGAACAGGGATTCTATGGCTACACCTTC
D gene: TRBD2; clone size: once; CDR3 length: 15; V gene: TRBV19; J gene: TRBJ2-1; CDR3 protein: CASSIAAGGRNEQFF; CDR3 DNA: TGTGCCAGTAGTATAGCGGCGGGGGGGCGCAATGAGCAGTTCTTC
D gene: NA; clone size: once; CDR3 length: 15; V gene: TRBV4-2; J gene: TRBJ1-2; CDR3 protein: CASSQDPGSAEGYTF; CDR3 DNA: TGTGCCAGCAGCCAAGATCCCGGCAGTGCGGAAGGCTACACCTTC
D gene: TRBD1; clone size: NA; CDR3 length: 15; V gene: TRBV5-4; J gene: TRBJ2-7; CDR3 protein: CASSLGQGRLYEQYF; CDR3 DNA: TGTGCCAGCAGCTTGGGACAGGGTAGGCTCTACGAGCAGTACTTC